These 28 T cell receptor beta chains originate from one sample sequenced in a study of post-analysis software for immune sequencing data. Their antigen targets remain unknown. General observations from the study: Elevated frequency relative to controls characterized four or five TRBV segments in patients, TRBV5-6, TRBV5-1 and TRBV20-1 among them.

Libraries were made from TCR beta cDNA, and they carried unique molecular identifiers. TCRdb re-called the PCR reads through MiXCR, storing one row per CDR3 protein. The sample has 750,000 to 950,000 distinct CDR3 sequences, around 50% seen once. Specimen: blood. The receptor set was obtained from a girl aged 5-17 years with multiple sclerosis.

A single count supports this clonotype. The CDR3 DNA reads TGTGCCAGCAGTATTCCAGCAGGGAAACTTCAAGAGACCCAGTACTTC. It specifies CASSIPAGKLQETQYF. The chain combines TRBV6-2 or TRBV6-3 with TRBJ2-7, with D possibly matching TRBD1 (5 bases). The assigned J gene may be wrong: the sequence end matches TRBJ2-5 better. Germline-derived CDR1 and CDR2 are MNHEY and SVGEGT. The CDR3 is 16 residues long.

This clonotype has a handful of counts. The gene calls are TRBV12-5 and TRBJ2-6; D remains unclear. This CDR3 comprises 13 residues. V was cut by 6 bases and J by 1 base, with 4 bases left in between. Germline V gene sequence: CDR1 LGHNT, CDR2 FRNRAP. CDR3 sequence reads: CASGPSGANVLTF. The CDR3, as DNA: TGTGCTAGTGGGCCATCTGGGGCCAACGTCCTGACTTTC.

This clonotype was seen once. The J gene is TRBJ1-2, the V gene TRBV29-1, with TRBD1 as a possible D gene (6 bases). Germline V lookup: CDR1 SQVTM, CDR2 ANQGSEA. The CDR3 contains 14 residues. V lost 4 bases and J 6 bases, leaving 18 bases between the germline ends. The CDR3 loop is CSVGDTGKIHGYTF. Written as DNA, the CDR3 is TGCAGCGTTGGAGATACAGGGAAGATTCATGGCTACACCTTC.

This clonotype has just a few counts. The chain employs TRBV11-2 and TRBJ2-7; 10 nucleotides agree with TRBD1. The CDR3 runs to 15 residues. V trimming: 6 bases; J trimming: 3 bases; junction bases outside the gene matches: 8. Germline assignment: CDR1 SGHAT and CDR2 FQNNGV. The CDR3 region is CASSHPGQGIYEQYF. The CDR3 DNA reads as TGTGCCAGCAGTCACCCGGGACAGGGGATCTACGAGCAGTACTTC.

This chain uses TRBV5-1 with TRBJ2-5; 11 bases line up with TRBD2. Trimming took 0 bases from V and 11 from J; bases not matched to a gene: 12. The CDR3 has 16 residues. Germline V gives CDR1 SGHRS, CDR2 YFSETQ. CDR3 protein: CASSLGLAGPSGEQYF. DNA for the CDR3: TGCGCCAGCAGCTTGGGACTAGCGGGACCCTCAGGGGAGCAGTACTTC.

The chain employs TRBV7-9 and TRBJ2-1; perhaps TRBD2 as D (6 bases). Germline V gene data show CDR1 as SEHNR and CDR2 as FQNEAQ (reference sequence). There are 17 residues in the CDR3. Trimming left V 1 base short and J 6 bases short, with 19 bases between. As DNA, the CDR3 is TGTGCCAGCAGCTTAGTCACCCCAGCGGGCGAGAGCAATGAGCAGTTCTTC. Amino acids: CASSLVTPAGESNEQFF.

This clonotype occurred a few times. This chain uses TRBV25-1 with TRBJ2-3; tentatively, D is TRBD1 (6 bases). There are 15 residues in the CDR3. The ends were cut back, 3 bases at V and 3 bases at J, with 13 bases in the middle. The V gene's germline CDR1 is MGHDK and CDR2 SYGVNS. CDR3 loop: CASSDWRTVTDTQYF. In DNA, the CDR3 is TGTGCCAGCAGTGACTGGAGGACAGTTACAGATACGCAGTATTTT.

The genes are TRBV6-5 and TRBJ1-1, with 10 bases that match TRBD1. This CDR3 region has 15 residues. CDR1 and CDR2 (germline): MNHEY, SVGAGI. The V segment lost 6 bases and the J segment 4 bases; nucleotides outside the gene matches: 8. The CDR3 sequence: CASRVFGTGVTEAFF. In DNA form, the CDR3 reads TGTGCCAGCAGGGTCTTCGGGACAGGGGTCACTGAAGCTTTCTTT.

The chain employs TRBV5-1 and TRBJ2-3, with 8 nucleotides matching TRBD2. This CDR3 region has 16 residues. V was clipped by 0 bases and J by 3 bases; unmatched bases: 6. Germline CDR1 reads SGHRS; CDR2 reads YFSETQ. Written as DNA, the CDR3 is TGCGCCAGCAGCTTGGGGAGCGGGAGACGGACAGATACGCAGTATTTT. Protein sequence: CASSLGSGRRTDTQYF.

The chain links TRBV12-3 or TRBV12-4 to TRBJ2-1, with D perhaps being TRBD1 or TRBD2 (5 bases each). V gave up 3 bases and J gave up 4 bases, with 16 bases separating them. CDR3 length: 16 residues. The CDR3 here is CASSFARGVGYNEQFF. The CDR3 nucleotides are TGTGCCAGCAGTTTTGCGAGGGGCGTAGGGTACAATGAGCAGTTCTTC.

The chain joins TRBV20-1 to TRBJ1-1, with D possibly TRBD1 on 6 matching bases. V was cut by 1 base and J by 9 bases, with 18 bases left in between. Germline loops: CDR1 DFQATT, CDR2 SNEGSKA (reference sequence). The CDR3 has 14 amino acids. CDR3 bases: TGCAGTGCTAGAGCGTACGGGGGCGACGGGAAAGCTTTCTTT. This gives the protein CSARAYGGDGKAFF.

The V and J genes are TRBV30 and TRBJ2-5; D tentatively fits TRBD1 or TRBD2 (5 bases each). The end of the DNA aligns better with TRBJ2-7, so the J call may be wrong. The CDR3 spans 15 residues. The germline gives CDR1 GTSNPN, CDR2 SVGIG (reference sequence). The CDR3 reads CAWSVPGPKGREQYF. CDR3 DNA: TGTGCCTGGAGTGTACCGGGACCGAAGGGCCGCGAGCAGTACTTC.

The V and J genes are TRBV6-2 or TRBV6-3 and TRBJ2-7; TRBD2 matches at 11 bases. CDR1 is MNHEY and CDR2 is SVGEGT in the germline V gene. Trimming cost V 5 bases and J 7 bases; bases outside gene matches: 10. The CDR3 sequence is 15 residues long. CDR3 loop: CASSGLAGPGEEQYF. DNA for the CDR3: TGTGCCAGCAGTGGACTAGCGGGTCCTGGGGAGGAGCAGTACTTC.

V is TRBV7-6 and J is TRBJ2-7; D is uncertain. The CDR3 is made up of 15 amino acids. Trimming removed 0 bases from V and 1 base from J, with 10 bases in between. Germline V gene sequence: CDR1 SGHVS, CDR2 FNYEAQ. The CDR3 nucleotides read TGTGCCAGCAGCTTAGCCCCTACGGAGTCCTACGAGCAGTACTTC. Protein: CASSLAPTESYEQYF.

The J gene is TRBJ2-7, the V gene TRBV6-2 or TRBV6-3; tentatively, D is TRBD1 (5 bases). The CDR3 has 12 residues. The V end was cut by 8 bases, the J end by 2 bases, with 10 bases between. Germline V lookup: CDR1 MNHEY, CDR2 SVGEGT. CDR3 protein: CASCDSTYEQYF. In nucleotides, the CDR3 is TGTGCCAGCTGCGACAGCACCTACGAGCAGTACTTC.

This clonotype has only a few counts. The rearrangement joins TRBV20-1 to TRBJ2-5, with 16 bases aligning to TRBD2. The CDR3 totals 18 residues. Trimming removed 4 bases from V and 4 bases from J; junction bases left unmatched: 12. Germline loops: CDR1 DFQATT, CDR2 SNEGSKA (reference sequence). The CDR3 here is CSANRPGLAGGPGETQYF. CDR3 bases: TGCAGTGCTAACCGCCCGGGACTAGCGGGAGGGCCTGGAGAGACCCAGTACTTC.

On this clonotype: At one boundary the junction diverges from the germline segment, which might be a read error. The chain joins TRBV4-1 to TRBJ2-1; no firm D call. Germline assignment: CDR1 MGHRA and CDR2 YSYEKL. This CDR3 has 18 amino acids. CDR3 DNA: TGCGCCAGCAGCCAAGAGGGCGGACCCTCCAGCTCCTACAATGAGCGGTTCTTC. Protein: CASSQEGGPSSSYNERFF.

V gene TRBV6-1 combines with J gene TRBJ1-2; a possible D gene is TRBD1 (5 bases). Trimming shortened V by 6 bases and J by 1 base, and 21 bases separated the two germline ends. The CDR3 has 17 amino acids. Looked up from germline, CDR1 is MNHNS and CDR2 is SASEGT. DNA of the CDR3: TGTGCCAGCAGGGGACGGGACTCAGGCCGATTTAACTATGGCTACACCTTC. This gives the protein CASRGRDSGRFNYGYTF.

This clonotype was observed a handful of times. The chain joins TRBV5-1 to TRBJ2-1; 15 bases map to TRBD2. With 4 bases clipped from V and 3 bases from J, the junction kept 8 bases outside the gene matches. The CDR3 runs to 18 residues. Germline CDR1 SGHRS, CDR2 YFSETQ. The CDR3 region is CASSLGTSGRTHYNEQFF. The CDR3, as DNA: TGCGCCAGCAGCCTGGGGACTAGCGGGAGGACCCACTACAATGAGCAGTTCTTC.

The chain combines TRBV4-1 with TRBJ1-1, with D maybe TRBD1 (6 bases). V was shortened by 10 bases and J by 2 bases, with 20 bases between the two germline ends. Germline V gene sequence: CDR1 MGHRA, CDR2 YSYEKL. The CDR3 is 15 amino acids. CDR3 amino acids: CATGGIAGTNTEAFF. In nucleotides, the CDR3 is TGCGCCACCGGGGGTATCGCAGGGACAAACACTGAAGCTTTCTTT.

The chain joins TRBV27 to TRBJ2-3; D uncertain. The CDR3 has 17 amino acids. V lost 6 bases and J 0 bases, leaving 19 bases between the germline ends. Germline V gene data show CDR1 as MNHEY and CDR2 as SMNVEV (reference sequence). The CDR3 loop reads CASSLRGVPISTDTQYF. In DNA, the CDR3 is TGTGCCAGCAGCTTACGAGGCGTGCCAATAAGCACAGATACGCAGTATTTT.

The chain uses TRBV20-1 and TRBJ2-7; no clear D gene. V lost 3 bases, J lost 1 base, and 16 bases lay in between. From germline, CDR1 is DFQATT and CDR2 SNEGSKA (reference sequence). The CDR3 is 15 residues long. Written as DNA, the CDR3 is TGCAGTGCTAGTCCTGCGGCAGTGGGATCCTACGAGCAGTACTTC. Residues: CSASPAAVGSYEQYF.

This rearrangement joins TRBV7-9 to TRBJ2-3; D perhaps matches TRBD2 (5 bases). The CDR3 totals 11 residues. Germline V gene sequence: CDR1 SEHNR, CDR2 FQNEAQ (reference sequence). This CDR3 reads CLAGNTDTQYF. The CDR3 bases are TGTCTAGCAGGAAACACAGATACGCAGTATTTT.

A few counts support this clonotype. The V gene is TRBV20-1, the J gene TRBJ2-1, with D possibly called TRBD1 or TRBD2 (5 bases each). The CDR3 covers 14 residues. The germline V gene encodes CDR1 DFQATT and CDR2 SNEGSKA (reference sequence). Trimming took 4 bases from V and 7 from J, leaving 17 bases between them. The CDR3 reads CSATPGPTPNEQFF. CDR3 DNA: TGCAGTGCTACTCCGGGACCAACCCCTAATGAGCAGTTCTTC.

The V gene is TRBV5-1, the J gene TRBJ1-1; tentatively, D is TRBD1 (6 bases). Trimming pared 3 bases from V and 1 base from J, leaving 16 bases between. This CDR3 contains 16 residues. Germline-derived CDR1 and CDR2 are SGHRS and YFSETQ. This CDR3 is CASSSGRGRGNTEAFF. The CDR3 DNA reads as TGCGCCAGCAGCTCTGGACGGGGCAGGGGGAACACTGAAGCTTTCTTT.

The V call is TRBV14, the J call TRBJ2-7, with D possibly TRBD1 on 6 matching bases. Germline values: CDR1 SGHDN, CDR2 FVKESK. This CDR3 spans 16 amino acids. V lost 3 bases, J lost 0 bases, and 15 bases lay in between. CDR3 DNA sequence: TGTGCCAGCAGCCAGACAGGCTTAAGGAGCTCCTACGAGCAGTACTTC. Protein sequence: CASSQTGLRSSYEQYF.

This clonotype turned up a few times. The chain uses TRBV29-1 and TRBJ1-2, with 9 bases identical to TRBD1. V gave up 6 bases and J gave up 4 bases; unmatched junction bases: 6. The CDR3 is 13 amino acids. Germline V gene sequence: CDR1 SQVTM, CDR2 ANQGSEA. CDR3 region: CSVGGTGRYGYTF. The CDR3 coding sequence is TGCAGCGTGGGAGGGACAGGGCGCTATGGCTACACCTTC.

The chain has TRBV6-1 and TRBJ2-7; TRBD1 agrees at 11 bases. Trimming took 4 bases from V and 5 from J; bases not matched to a gene: 13. CDR3 size: 17 residues. CDR1 and CDR2 from the germline V gene are MNHNS and SASEGT. CDR3 residues: CASSAAPGQGVPNEQYF. CDR3 DNA sequence: TGTGCCAGCAGTGCCGCCCCGGGACAGGGGGTTCCCAACGAGCAGTACTTC.